This TCR beta chain appears in the sequencing data of a study of blood T cell repertoires in COVID-19 (dated by TCRdb to 2018 to 2021). Regarding the research as a whole: Samples from collaborators originated in the United States, Italy and Spain and spanned both the acute and convalescent phases of COVID-19. The material from the prospective study consisted of cDNA or gDNA derived from T cells, B-cell-depleted T cells, or PBMCs. Deeply sampled blood TCRbeta repertoires from subjects exposed to, actively infected with, or recovered from COVID-19 were included in the dataset. A freely available public database, intended as a resource for researchers studying the immune response to SARS-CoV-2, is where the repertoires were released. The samples were drawn from two sources: the first 160 participants of the ongoing ImmuneRACE study, and 1,000 to 1,500 subjects contributed by 6 global collaborators. Nearly every sample came with metadata listing a de-identified subject ID, COVID-19 status, age in years and sex. Where available, HLA class I and class II types were obtained from metadata supplied by the sample provider rather than from assay-based typing. Results the study describes overall, beyond this receptor: The quantity of clinical and demographic metadata differed by source and by participant and was supplied without curation.

In the prospective study, participants were about 18 to 95 years old, resided in fewer than 25 geographic areas of the United States, and were enrolled through a virtual design. To assign participants to cohorts, the prospective study relied on clinical history that participants themselves reported in a screening survey and a study questionnaire. Exposed participants had been in contact with someone with a PCR-confirmed or clinician-diagnosed COVID-19 case within 2 weeks of study entry. Mobile phlebotomists in the prospective study collected whole blood, serum and a nasopharyngeal or oropharyngeal swab from every participant. Additional blood draws and questionnaires over a roughly two-month period could optionally be provided by prospective study participants. Before DNA extraction, prospective study blood samples were shipped either frozen or at room temperature. TCRbeta CDR3 regions were amplified from genomic DNA by means of the immunoSEQ Assay, a bias-controlled multiplex PCR. Per the authors' processing: The number of nucleated cells in each sample was estimated by amplification of reference gene primers within the assay. Sequence reads were collapsed and filtered to measure the absolute abundance of every unique TCRbeta CDR3 rearrangement. Productive Simpson clonality was computed per sample as the square root of Simpson's diversity index over productive rearrangements. The immuneACCESS repertoire file appears here via TCRdb, limited to in-frame rearrangements. These files lack a portion of the clones; in checked studies, under half of the deficit traces to unresolved V genes, and the cause of the others is not known. V and J calls and clone size are as listed in that table; D and trimming were resolved from the DNA. Within this sample are approximately 150,000 clones, with approximately 80% of them counted one time only. The ten largest account for roughly 4.9% of the sample.

Concerning this clone: No antigen is known for it. One base away there is no much larger clone; base qualities are not given.

The CDR3 has 13 amino acids, counting the end cysteine and phenylalanine. The entry retains the CDR3 DNA only, 39 bases that are in frame from base 1. Taken from the germline V gene, the CDR1 and CDR2 loops are MGHDK and SYGVNS. Between the V and J ends, shortened by 6 bases and 2 bases respectively, the junction contains 11 bases. The sequence joins TRBV25-1 to TRBJ2-7; 6 matching bases give a weak D call of TRBD1. The sequenced material came from PBMCs or T cells enriched from blood (not recorded which). This TCR was recovered from a man between 70 and 80 years old who had been exposed to COVID-19. The CDR3 protein sequence reads: CASSPRGTYEQYF. The nucleotide sequence is given as TGTGCCAGCAGCCCCAGGGGAACCTACGAGCAGTACTTC.